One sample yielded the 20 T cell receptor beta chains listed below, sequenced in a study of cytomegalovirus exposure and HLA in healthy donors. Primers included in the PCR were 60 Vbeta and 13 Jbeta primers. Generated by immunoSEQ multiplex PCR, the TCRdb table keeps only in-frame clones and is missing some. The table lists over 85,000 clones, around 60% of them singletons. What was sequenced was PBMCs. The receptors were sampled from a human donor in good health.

In DNA form, the CDR3 reads TGTGCCAGCAGCTTTGAGGGTTTGGTGCAGTACTTC. As protein: CASSFEGLVQYF. The chain uses TRBV5-4 and TRBJ2-5; weak D call: TRBD2 (5 bases). Trimming removed 2 bases from V and 11 bases from J, with 13 bases in between. CDR1 is SGHNT, CDR2 YYREEE, per germline (reference sequence). This CDR3 has 12 amino acids.

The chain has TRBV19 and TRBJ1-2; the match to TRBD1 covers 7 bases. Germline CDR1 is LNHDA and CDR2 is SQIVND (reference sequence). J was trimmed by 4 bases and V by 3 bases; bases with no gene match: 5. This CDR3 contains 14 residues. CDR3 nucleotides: TGTGCCAGTAGTATGGACAGGACGCTCTATGGCTACACCTTC. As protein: CASSMDRTLYGYTF.

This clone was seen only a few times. The CDR3 DNA reads as TGTGCCAGCAGGAAACAGGGGAGCTATGGCTACACCTTC. This encodes CASRKQGSYGYTF. V usage is TRBV6-5 and J usage is TRBJ1-2; 7 nucleotides agree with TRBD1. J was trimmed by 4 bases and V by 6 bases; bases with no gene match: 5. CDR1 is MNHEY, CDR2 SVGAGI, per germline. The CDR3 extends over 13 amino acids.

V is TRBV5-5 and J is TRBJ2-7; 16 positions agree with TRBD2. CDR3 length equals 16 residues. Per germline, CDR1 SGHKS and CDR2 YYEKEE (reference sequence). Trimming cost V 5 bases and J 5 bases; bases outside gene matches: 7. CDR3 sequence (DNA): TGTGCCAGCAGGACCGGGACTAGCGGGAGGGTTGACGAGCAGTACTTC. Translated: CASRTGTSGRVDEQYF.

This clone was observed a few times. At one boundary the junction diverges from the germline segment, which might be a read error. CDR3 sequence: CASSLAQPGQKDF. In DNA form, the CDR3 reads TGTGCCAGCAGCTTAGCGCAACCGGGACAAAAGGACTTC. V usage is TRBV7-8 and J usage is TRBJ2-5; TRBD1 might be the D (6 bases). The CDR3 covers 13 residues. Germline values: CDR1 SGHVS, CDR2 FQNEAQ.

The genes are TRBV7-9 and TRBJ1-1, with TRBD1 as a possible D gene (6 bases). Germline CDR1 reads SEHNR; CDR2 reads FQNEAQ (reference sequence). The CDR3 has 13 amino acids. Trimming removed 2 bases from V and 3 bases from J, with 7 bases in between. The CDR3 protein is CASSLYRDTEAFF. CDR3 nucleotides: TGTGCCAGCAGCTTATACAGGGACACTGAAGCTTTCTTT.

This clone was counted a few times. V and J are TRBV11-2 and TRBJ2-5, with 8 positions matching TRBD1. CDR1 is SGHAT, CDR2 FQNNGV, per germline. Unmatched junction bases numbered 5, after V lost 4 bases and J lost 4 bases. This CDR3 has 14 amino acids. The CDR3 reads CASSSDRGPETQYF. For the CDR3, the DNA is TGTGCCAGCAGCTCAGACAGGGGACCAGAGACCCAGTACTTC.

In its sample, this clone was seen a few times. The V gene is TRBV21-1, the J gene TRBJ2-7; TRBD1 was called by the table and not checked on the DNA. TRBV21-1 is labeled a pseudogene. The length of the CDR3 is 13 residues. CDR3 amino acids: CASSKRSRDEQYF. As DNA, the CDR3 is TGTGCCAGCAGCAAAAGGTCCAGGGACGAGCAGTACTTC.

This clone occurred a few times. The DNA of the CDR3 is TGTGCCAGCAGCACTAGCGGACCGAAAAACATTCAGTACTTC. The encoded protein is CASSTSGPKNIQYF. The chain carries TRBV2 and TRBJ2-4; 8 bases are a match to TRBD2. The germline CDR1 and CDR2 sequences are SNHLY and FYNNEI. Losses at the gene ends were 6 bases for V and 4 bases for J; bases not matched to a gene: 5. The CDR3 has 14 amino acids.

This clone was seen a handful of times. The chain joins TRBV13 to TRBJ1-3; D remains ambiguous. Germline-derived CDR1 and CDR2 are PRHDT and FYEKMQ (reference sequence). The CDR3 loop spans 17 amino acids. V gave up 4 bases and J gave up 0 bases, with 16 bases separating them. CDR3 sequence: CASSSYTADNSGNTIYF. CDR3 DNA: TGTGCCAGCAGCTCCTACACCGCCGACAACTCTGGAAACACCATATATTTT.

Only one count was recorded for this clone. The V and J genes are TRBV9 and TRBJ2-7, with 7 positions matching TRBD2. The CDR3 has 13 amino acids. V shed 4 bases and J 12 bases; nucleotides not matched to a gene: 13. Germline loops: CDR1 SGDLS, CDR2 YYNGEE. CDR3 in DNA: TGTGCCAGCAGCCTCCAACCTGGCGGGAGTCCGTACTTC. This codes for CASSLQPGGSPYF. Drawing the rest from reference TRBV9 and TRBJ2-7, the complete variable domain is DSGVTQTPKHLITATGQRVTLRCSPRSGDLSVYWYQQSLDQGLQFLIQYYNGEERAKGNILERFSAQQFPDLHSELNLSSLELGDSALYFCASSLQPGGSPYFGPGTRLTVT.

The DNA for the CDR3 is TGTGCCAGCAGCCAGACTCCGAGCGGGAGCAGCACAGATACGCAGTATTTT. Its protein is CASSQTPSGSSTDTQYF. V and J are TRBV4-2 and TRBJ2-3; the match to TRBD2 covers 8 bases. There are 17 residues in the CDR3. Trimming at V came to 3 bases and at J to 0 bases, leaving 8 bases not matched to a gene. Germline CDR1 is LGHNA and CDR2 is YNFKEQ.

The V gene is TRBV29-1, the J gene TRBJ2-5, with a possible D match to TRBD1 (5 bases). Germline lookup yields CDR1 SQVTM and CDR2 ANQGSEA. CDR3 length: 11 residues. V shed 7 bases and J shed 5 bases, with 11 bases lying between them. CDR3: CSAGIGETQYF. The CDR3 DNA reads TGCAGCGCAGGGATTGGGGAGACCCAGTACTTC.

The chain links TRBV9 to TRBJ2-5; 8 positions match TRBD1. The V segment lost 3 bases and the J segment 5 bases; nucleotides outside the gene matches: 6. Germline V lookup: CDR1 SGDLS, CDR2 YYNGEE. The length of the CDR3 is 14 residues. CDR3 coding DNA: TGTGCCAGCAGCGCCGGACAGGGTTGGGAGACCCAGTACTTC. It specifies CASSAGQGWETQYF.

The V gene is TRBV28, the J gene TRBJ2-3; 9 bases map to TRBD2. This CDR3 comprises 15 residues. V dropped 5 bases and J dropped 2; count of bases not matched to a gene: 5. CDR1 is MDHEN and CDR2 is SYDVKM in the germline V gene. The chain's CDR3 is CASSETSGYTDTQYF. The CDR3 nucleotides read TGTGCCAGCAGTGAGACTAGCGGTTACACAGATACGCAGTATTTT.

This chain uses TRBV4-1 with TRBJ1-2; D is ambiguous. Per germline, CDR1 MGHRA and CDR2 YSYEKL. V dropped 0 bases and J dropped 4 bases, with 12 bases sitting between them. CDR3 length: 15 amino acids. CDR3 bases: TGCGCCAGCAGCCAAGATCCACACCCTTTCTATGGCTACACCTTC. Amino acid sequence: CASSQDPHPFYGYTF.

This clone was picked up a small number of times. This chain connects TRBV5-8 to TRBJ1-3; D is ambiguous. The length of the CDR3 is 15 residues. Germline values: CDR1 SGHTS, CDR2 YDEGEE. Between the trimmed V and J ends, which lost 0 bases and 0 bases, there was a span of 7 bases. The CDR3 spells CASSLVRSSGNTIYF. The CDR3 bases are TGTGCCAGCAGCTTGGTTAGGAGCTCTGGAAACACCATATATTTT.

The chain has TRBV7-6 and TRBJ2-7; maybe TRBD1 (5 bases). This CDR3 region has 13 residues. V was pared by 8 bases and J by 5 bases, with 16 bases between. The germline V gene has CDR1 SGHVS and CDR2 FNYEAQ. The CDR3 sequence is CASVPGLGDEQYF. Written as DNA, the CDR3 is TGTGCCAGCGTCCCAGGGTTAGGTGACGAGCAGTACTTC.

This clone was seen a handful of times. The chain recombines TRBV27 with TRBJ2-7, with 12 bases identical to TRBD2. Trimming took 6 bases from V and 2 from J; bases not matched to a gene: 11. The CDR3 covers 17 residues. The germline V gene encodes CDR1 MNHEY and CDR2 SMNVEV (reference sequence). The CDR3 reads CASRDGTSGLAAYEQYF. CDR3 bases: TGTGCCAGCAGGGATGGGACTAGCGGGCTCGCCGCCTACGAGCAGTACTTC.

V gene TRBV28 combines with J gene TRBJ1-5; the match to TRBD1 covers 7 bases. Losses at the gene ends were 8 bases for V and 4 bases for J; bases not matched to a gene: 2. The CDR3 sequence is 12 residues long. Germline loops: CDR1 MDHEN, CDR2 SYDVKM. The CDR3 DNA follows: TGTGCCAGCGGGACAGCAAATCAGCCCCAGCATTTT. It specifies CASGTANQPQHF. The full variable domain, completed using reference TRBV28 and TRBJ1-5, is DVKVTQSSRYLVKRTGEKVFLECVQDMDHENMFWYRQDPGLGLRLIYFSYDVKMKEKGDIPEGYSVSREKKERFSLILESASTNQTSMYLCASGTANQPQHFGDGTRLSIL.